This is a list of T cell receptor beta chains from one sample in a study of human T cells and chemical hapten exposure. A single record per CDR3 protein comes from TCRdb applying MiXCR to the 5' RACE reads. The sample has tens of thousands of distinct CDR3 sequences, 7% to 8% seen once. Every receptor here comes from a male donor in good health. Both conserved end residues are part of each CDR3. The order of the fields is V gene, clone size, D gene, J gene, CDR3 protein, CDR3 DNA. A D gene is named only where the DNA matches it firmly. Clone size is not always given. Where it is, it says once, few, many or a class for expanded clones.

TRBV20-1,few,TRBD2,TRBJ2-5,CSAGLAGSQETQYF,TGCAGTGCGGGACTAGCGGGGTCGCAAGAGACCCAGTACTTC
TRBV27,.,.,TRBJ1-1,CASSTGYSEAFF,TGTGCCAGCAGTACAGGGTATTCTGAAGCTTTCTTT
TRBV7-2,.,.,TRBJ1-5,CATRMLGISNQPQHF,TGTGCCACCCGCATGTTGGGGATTAGCAATCAGCCCCAGCATTTT
TRBV10-2,many,.,TRBJ1-5,CASSDWFLGGDQPQHF,TGCGCCAGCAGTGATTGGTTCTTGGGTGGCGATCAGCCCCAGCATTTT
TRBV29-1,few,TRBD1,TRBJ1-2,CSVAPRQTGKDYGYTF,TGCAGCGTTGCGCCCCGTCAGACAGGGAAGGACTATGGCTACACCTTC
TRBV20-1,.,TRBD2,TRBJ2-1,CSAIPLAGVSYNEQFF,TGCAGTGCTATCCCATTAGCGGGAGTCTCCTACAATGAGCAGTTCTTC
TRBV12-3/TRBV12-4,.,.,TRBJ1-1,CASSPDSASTEAFF,TGTGCCAGCAGTCCAGACAGTGCAAGCACTGAAGCTTTCTTT
TRBV14,many,.,TRBJ1-2,CASSQATANGYTF,TGTGCCAGCAGCCAAGCTACAGCAAATGGCTACACCTTC
TRBV6-2/TRBV6-3,.,.,TRBJ1-5,CASSDSRGQPQHF,TGTGCCAGCTCCGACAGTCGAGGGCAGCCCCAGCATTTT
TRBV7-2,many,.,TRBJ2-4,CASSLEAENIQYF,TGTGCCAGCAGCTTAGAGGCAGAAAACATTCAGTACTTC
TRBV20-1,many,.,TRBJ2-3,CSAYLNSGGLPFTDTQYF,TGCAGTGCTTACCTGAACTCAGGGGGGCTTCCATTCACAGATACGCAGTATTTT
TRBV15,few,TRBD2,TRBJ2-5,CATRRSAGAYQETQYF,TGTGCCACCAGGAGGAGTGCGGGAGCGTACCAAGAGACCCAGTACTTC
TRBV11-2,few,.,TRBJ2-3,CASSPGPADTQYF,TGTGCCAGCAGCCCCGGCCCGGCCGATACGCAGTATTTT
TRBV7-2,.,.,TRBJ2-7,CASSLEEGGSYEQYF,TGTGCCAGCAGCTTAGAAGAGGGTGGTAGCTACGAGCAGTACTTC
TRBV7-9,.,.,TRBJ1-2,CASSQPPLGAALPYGYTF,TGTGCCAGCAGCCAACCCCCCCTCGGGGCTGCGCTTCCCTATGGCTACACCTTC
TRBV20-1,.,TRBD2,TRBJ2-1,CSVTSGRRSYNEQFF,TGCAGTGTAACTAGCGGGAGAAGATCCTACAATGAGCAGTTCTTC
TRBV29-1,many,TRBD1,TRBJ1-2,CSSGQGGPYGYTF,TGCAGCAGTGGACAGGGAGGACCCTATGGCTACACCTTC
TRBV7-6,.,TRBD2,TRBJ2-7,CASSLAGGRSSYEQYF,TGTGCCAGCAGCTTAGCTGGCGGGAGGAGCTCCTACGAGCAGTACTTC
TRBV3-1,many,.,TRBJ2-2,CASKNTGELFF,TGTGCCAGCAAGAACACCGGGGAGCTGTTTTTT
TRBV7-9,few,.,TRBJ2-1,CASSSPKNRAIYNEQFF,TGTGCCAGCAGCTCCCCCAAGAACAGGGCGATCTACAATGAGCAGTTCTTC
TRBV6-1,few,TRBD2,TRBJ2-2,CAARGLAGTGELFF,TGTGCCGCGCGGGGACTAGCGGGAACCGGGGAGCTGTTTTTT
TRBV3-1,.,.,TRBJ1-1,CASSLIQGTEAFF,TGTGCCAGCAGCTTAATTCAGGGTACTGAAGCTTTCTTT
TRBV6-2/TRBV6-3,.,TRBD2,TRBJ2-3,CASTLEGLASDTQYF,TGTGCCAGCACCCTGGAGGGACTAGCATCAGATACGCAGTATTTT
TRBV10-2,.,.,TRBJ1-6,CASSESGSYNSPLHF,TGCGCCAGCAGTGAGTCGGGGAGTTATAATTCACCCCTCCACTTT
TRBV19,many,.,TRBJ2-3,CASSIGDHTQYF,TGTGCCAGTAGTATTGGAGATCATACGCAGTATTTT
TRBV7-9,many,TRBD1,TRBJ2-5,CASSPLSGQTKETQYF,TGTGCCAGCAGCCCCCTCTCGGGACAGACTAAAGAGACCCAGTACTTC
TRBV5-1,many,.,TRBJ2-3,CASSIQNSETDTQYF,TGCGCCAGCAGCATCCAAAATAGCGAAACAGATACGCAGTATTTT
TRBV10-3,many,.,TRBJ2-7,CAIRAFGPDGIDEQYF,TGTGCCATCAGAGCTTTCGGCCCGGACGGTATCGACGAGCAGTACTTC
TRBV4-3,many,.,TRBJ2-6,CASSQGRQRVGANVLTF,TGCGCCAGCAGCCAAGGGCGACAGAGGGTTGGGGCCAACGTCCTGACTTTC
TRBV4-1,few,.,TRBJ2-4,CASSYRVAKNIQYF,TGCGCCAGCAGCTACAGGGTGGCCAAAAACATTCAGTACTTC
TRBV3-1,.,.,TRBJ1-5,CASSWGHGKILPQHF,TGTGCCAGCAGCTGGGGACACGGAAAAATTTTGCCCCAGCATTTT
TRBV28,many,.,TRBJ1-2,CASSLSPTRGIGYTF,TGTGCCAGCAGTTTATCTCCGACAAGGGGGATTGGCTACACCTTC
TRBV4-2,.,TRBD2,TRBJ2-7,CASSQAGDEQYF,TGTGCCAGCAGCCAGGCGGGGGACGAGCAGTACTTC
TRBV10-3,many,TRBD2,TRBJ2-3,CAITPLAGGLDTQYF,TGTGCCATCACTCCCCTAGCGGGGGGGCTAGATACGCAGTATTTT
TRBV14,many,TRBD2,TRBJ2-1,CASSQDRLAGSVRFF,TGTGCCAGCAGCCAAGATAGGCTAGCGGGATCTGTCCGGTTCTTC
TRBV18,few,TRBD1,TRBJ1-5,CASSTGTGGNQPQHF,TGTGCCAGCTCAACCGGGACAGGGGGCAATCAGCCCCAGCATTTT
TRBV7-9,few,TRBD1,TRBJ1-5,CASSSTGARNQPQHF,TGTGCCAGCAGCTCAACAGGGGCTCGCAATCAGCCCCAGCATTTT
TRBV7-9,.,.,TRBJ1-5,CASSPSSGNQPQHF,TGTGCCAGCAGCCCAAGTTCCGGCAATCAGCCCCAGCATTTT
TRBV3-1,.,.,TRBJ2-5,CASSQGVPLGTQYF,TGTGCCAGCAGCCAAGGGGTCCCGCTCGGGACCCAGTACTTC
TRBV5-6,many,TRBD1,TRBJ2-5,CASSGTGGKTQYF,TGTGCCAGCAGCGGGACAGGGGGGAAGACCCAGTACTTC
TRBV9,few,.,TRBJ2-2,CASSVESDIMTGELFF,TGTGCCAGCAGCGTAGAGTCGGACATCATGACCGGGGAGCTGTTTTTT
TRBV20-1,few,.,TRBJ2-3,CSASTAKSTDTQYF,TGCAGTGCTAGTACGGCCAAGAGCACAGATACGCAGTATTTT
TRBV6-2/TRBV6-3,.,.,TRBJ1-5,CASSYNGNQPQHF,TGTGCCAGCAGTTACAATGGGAATCAGCCCCAGCATTTT
TRBV5-1,.,.,TRBJ1-4,CASSLDWGNEKLFF,TGCGCCAGCAGCTTGGATTGGGGGAATGAAAAACTGTTTTTT
TRBV6-4,medium-sized,TRBD2,TRBJ2-1,CASSGTSGGANEQFF,TGTGCCAGCAGTGGGACTAGCGGGGGGGCCAATGAGCAGTTCTTC
TRBV29-1,few,.,TRBJ2-5,CSVVPRETQYF,TGCAGCGTTGTCCCCAGAGAGACCCAGTACTTC
TRBV14,many,.,TRBJ1-5,CASSLGHSTHF,TGTGCCAGCAGCCTCGGACACTCCACGCATTTT
TRBV5-4,few,TRBD2,TRBJ2-3,CASGGGATQSTDTQYF,TGTGCCAGCGGGGGAGGGGCAACCCAGAGCACAGATACGCAGTATTTT
TRBV29-1,few,.,TRBJ2-1,CSAVYNEQFF,TGCAGCGCCGTATACAATGAGCAGTTCTTC
TRBV4-2,few,.,TRBJ1-6,CASSQEQGINSPLHF,TGTGCCAGCAGCCAAGAGCAGGGGATCAATTCACCCCTCCACTTT
TRBV11-2,.,TRBD1,TRBJ1-5,CASSLDRGQPQHF,TGTGCCAGCAGCTTGGACAGGGGGCAGCCCCAGCATTTT
TRBV14,many,TRBD2,TRBJ2-7,CASSRNIGAGGPHEQYF,TGTGCCAGCAGCCGGAACATCGGAGCGGGAGGGCCGCACGAGCAGTACTTC
TRBV7-2,.,.,TRBJ1-1,CASSSDSAPEAFF,TGTGCCAGCAGCTCGGACAGCGCCCCTGAAGCTTTCTTT
TRBV10-3,few,TRBD1,TRBJ2-1,CAISRSGTGRDNEQFF,TGTGCCATCAGTAGATCCGGGACAGGGCGAGACAATGAGCAGTTCTTC